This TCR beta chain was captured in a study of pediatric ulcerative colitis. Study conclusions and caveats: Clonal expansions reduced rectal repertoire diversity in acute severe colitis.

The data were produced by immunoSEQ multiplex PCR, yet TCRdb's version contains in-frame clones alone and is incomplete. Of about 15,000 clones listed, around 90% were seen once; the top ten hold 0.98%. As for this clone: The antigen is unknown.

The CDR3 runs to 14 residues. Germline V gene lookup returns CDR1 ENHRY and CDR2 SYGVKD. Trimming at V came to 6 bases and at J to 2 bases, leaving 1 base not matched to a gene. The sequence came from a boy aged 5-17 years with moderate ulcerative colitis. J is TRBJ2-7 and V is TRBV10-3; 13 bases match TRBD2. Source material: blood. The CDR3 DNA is TGTGCCATCAGGGGGACTAGCGGGACCTACGAGCAGTACTTC. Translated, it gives CAIRGTSGTYEQYF.